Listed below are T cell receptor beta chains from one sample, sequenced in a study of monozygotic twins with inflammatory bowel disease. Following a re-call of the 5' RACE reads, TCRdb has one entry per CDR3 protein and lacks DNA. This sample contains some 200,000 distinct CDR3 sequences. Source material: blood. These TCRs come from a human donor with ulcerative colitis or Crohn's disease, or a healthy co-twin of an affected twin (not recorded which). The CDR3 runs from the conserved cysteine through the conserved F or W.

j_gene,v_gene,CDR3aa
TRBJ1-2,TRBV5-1,CASSLESAVYGYTF
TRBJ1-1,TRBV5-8,CASSFEENTEAFF
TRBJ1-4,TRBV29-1,CSVGGGSNEKLFF
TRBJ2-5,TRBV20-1,CSPTSVPETQYF
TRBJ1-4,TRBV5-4,CASSSPTERNEKLFF
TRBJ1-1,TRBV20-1,CSAAPTGTTEAFF
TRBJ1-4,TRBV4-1,CASSQDGSRGEKLFF
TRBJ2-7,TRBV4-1,CASSHGQSTFTYEQYF
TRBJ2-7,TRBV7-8,CASSLSRVGGKAYEQYF
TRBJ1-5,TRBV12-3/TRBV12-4,CASSFPGQNQPQHF
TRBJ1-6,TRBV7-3,CASSLVGASNSPLHF